This T cell receptor beta chain was recovered during a study of cytomegalovirus exposure and HLA in healthy donors. Study overall: Roughly 179 million T cells yielded 100 million or so unique TCR beta sequences, as an earlier analysis found. Whole-study results and caveats: Further analysis was carried out later, and it showed several of the most significant clusters appearing linked to common viral pathogens.

Use of 60 Vbeta and 13 Jbeta primers characterized the PCR. Profiled with immunoSEQ multiplex PCR; TCRdb holds only in-frame clones, not every one. The sample has 180,000 or so clones; about 59% are singletons. This clone is a singleton in its sample. Its antigen remains unknown. All donors participated as healthy donors of bone marrow. The J segment lost 10 bases and the V segment lost 7 bases, leaving 15 bases of the junction unmatched. The germline V gene has CDR1 MNHEY and CDR2 SVGAGI. The CDR3 runs 14 residues. Material: PBMCs. The J gene is TRBJ1-2, the V gene TRBV6-5; 7 positions agree with TRBD1. This sequence originates from a man aged 40-55 years in good health and CMV-seronegative. CDR3: CASNPHSTGADYTF. The CDR3 nucleotides read TGTGCCAGCAATCCGCATTCCACAGGGGCGGACTACACCTTC.